This T cell receptor beta chain emerged from a study of monozygotic twins with inflammatory bowel disease. Study-wide results and limits: The data gave no support to a single strong IBD-associated signal or clonotype. For IBD patients, clonotypes shared with others were fewer than for healthy twins, especially with disease activity. Distinguishing T cell subtypes was not possible. Twin concordance left repertoire similarity unchanged, with limited power a possible explanation for this lack of difference.

TCRdb reworked the 5' RACE reads into one entry per CDR3 protein, no DNA. The specimen's table records under 150,000 distinct CDR3 sequences. The CDR3 length is 16 residues. CDR1 and CDR2 (germline): SEHNR, FQNEAQ (reference sequence). On this clonotype itself: Its antigen is undetermined.

The sequencing sample was made of blood. The source of this sequence is a human donor with ulcerative colitis or Crohn's disease, or a healthy co-twin of an affected twin (not recorded which). The chain combines TRBV7-9 with TRBJ2-1; with no DNA, the TCRdb D assignment of TRBD2 cannot be verified. CDR3: CASVPLGGADFNEQFF. The full variable domain, completed using reference TRBV7-9 and TRBJ2-1, is DTGVSQNPRHKITKRGQNVTFRCDPISEHNRLYWYRQTLGQGPEFLTYFQNEAQLEKSRLLSDRFSAERPKGSFSTLEIQRTEQGDSAMYLCASVPLGGADFNEQFFGPGTRLTVL.